The source of this TCR beta chain is a study of T-cell memory formation after mild COVID-19. This clonotype came up a few times. TCRdb independently ran MiXCR on the 5' RACE reads; one entry per CDR3 protein. The sample includes about half a million distinct CDR3 sequences, about 20% of them seen just once. Sequenced input: PBMCs or a T cell subset sorted from them (not recorded which). The clonotype comes from an adult woman who had mild COVID-19 (a few samples of this study predate the infection). Cell type and time point are not known.

The CDR3 DNA sequence: TGTGCCAGCAGCTTAAAAGGTTCCGGGGGAAACACCATATATTTT. Protein product: CASSLKGSGGNTIYF. The chain employs TRBV7-7 and TRBJ1-3; no reliable D call. Germline V gives CDR1 SSHAT, CDR2 FNYEAQ (reference sequence). The CDR3 length is 15 residues. The V end lost 2 bases, the J end lost 4 bases, and 12 bases lay between the germline ends.